The 22 T cell receptor beta chains below come from one sample, sequenced in a study of blood T cell repertoires in COVID-19. TCRdb's copy holds only in-frame clones and misses some; the assay was immunoSEQ multiplex PCR. Among about 120,000 clones listed, about four fifths were seen once. The sequenced sample was peripheral blood. The source is a man between 65 and 85 years old with acute or convalescent COVID-19.

The chain has TRBV7-2 and TRBJ2-2; a possible D gene is TRBD1 (6 bases). V lost 5 bases and J 3 bases, leaving 16 bases between the germline ends. This CDR3 region has 16 residues. The germline V gene has CDR1 SGHTA and CDR2 FQGNSA. CDR3 DNA sequence: TGTGCCAGCAGCACCGACAGGTCCCGGGACACCGGGGAGCTGTTTTTT. This encodes CASSTDRSRDTGELFF. The full variable domain, in which reference TRBV7-2 and TRBJ2-2 provide the parts outside the CDR3, is GAGVSQSPSNKVTEKGKDVELRCDPISGHTALYWYRQSLGQGLEFLIYFQGNSAPDKSGLPSDRFSAERTGGSVSTLTIQRTQQEDSAVYLCASSTDRSRDTGELFFGEGSRLTVL.

This clone was observed a handful of times. The chain employs TRBV19 and TRBJ1-5; 10 bases are a match to TRBD1. Germline V lookup: CDR1 LNHDA, CDR2 SQIVND (reference sequence). The CDR3 runs 16 residues. The V and J ends lost 4 bases and 5 bases, in that order; junction bases with no gene match: 8. CDR3 residues: CASSTHPGTGDQPQHF. The CDR3 region has the DNA TGTGCCAGTAGTACCCACCCCGGGACAGGGGATCAGCCCCAGCATTTT.

This clone was found once. V gene TRBV4-2 combines with J gene TRBJ1-4; unclear D gene. Germline-derived CDR1 and CDR2 are LGHNA and YNFKEQ. V shed 2 bases and J shed 4 bases, with 17 bases lying between them. The CDR3 totals 17 residues. The CDR3 DNA is TGTGCCAGCAGCCAAAGACCGTGGCGGGTTATTAATGAAAAACTGTTTTTT. Its protein is CASSQRPWRVINEKLFF.

V usage is TRBV7-2 and J usage is TRBJ2-1; possibly TRBD2 for D (7 bases). V was clipped by 6 bases and J by 0 bases, with 15 bases between them. The CDR3 is 16 residues long. Per germline, CDR1 SGHTA and CDR2 FQGNSA. CDR3 DNA sequence: TGTGCCAGCAGTTCGGGGGGCCTAAGCTCCTACAATGAGCAGTTCTTC. Protein: CASSSGGLSSYNEQFF. Supplemented by reference TRBV7-2 and TRBJ2-1, the full variable domain reads GAGVSQSPSNKVTEKGKDVELRCDPISGHTALYWYRQSLGQGLEFLIYFQGNSAPDKSGLPSDRFSAERTGGSVSTLTIQRTQQEDSAVYLCASSSGGLSSYNEQFFGPGTRLTVL.

This chain connects TRBV6-2 or TRBV6-3 to TRBJ1-1, with TRBD1 identical over 10 bases. This CDR3 has 15 residues. Germline assignment: CDR1 MNHEY and CDR2 SVGEGT. J gave up 5 bases and V 0 bases, and 3 bases lay outside the gene matches. CDR3 loop: CASSYSTGGWTEAFF. The CDR3 DNA follows: TGTGCCAGCAGTTACTCGACAGGGGGCTGGACTGAAGCTTTCTTT.

The J gene is TRBJ1-3, the V gene TRBV7-8; D might be TRBD1 (5 bases). The V end lost 4 bases, the J end lost 2 bases, and 12 bases lay between the germline ends. The germline gives CDR1 SGHVS, CDR2 FQNEAQ. This CDR3 is 15 amino acids long. The CDR3 nucleotides read TGTGCCAGCAGCTCACCTCAGGGTGCTGGAAACACCATATATTTT. This codes for CASSSPQGAGNTIYF.

A few counts support this clone. The rearrangement links TRBV6-1 to TRBJ2-1; 7 bases agree with TRBD2. Germline CDR1 reads MNHNS; CDR2 reads SASEGT. CDR3 length: 17 amino acids. J lost 3 bases, V lost 4 bases, and 12 bases had no gene match. The CDR3 nucleotides are TGTGCCAGCAGTGCCCAGAAGGGAGGGTGGGGCTACAATGAGCAGTTCTTC. Its translation: CASSAQKGGWGYNEQFF.

This clone came up a few times. The CDR3 spells CASSWGGSSYEQYF. The CDR3, as DNA: TGTGCCAGCAGCTGGGGGGGCAGCTCCTACGAGCAGTACTTC. The chain joins TRBV11-3 to TRBJ2-7; maybe TRBD2 (7 bases). Germline CDR1 is SGHNT and CDR2 is YENEEA. V was cut by 4 bases and J by 0 bases, with 10 bases left in between. This CDR3 has 14 amino acids.

This chain links TRBV6-8 with TRBJ1-5; D gene ambiguous. The V gene's germline CDR1 is MNHGY and CDR2 SAAAGT. Trimming took 7 bases from V and 0 from J, leaving 7 bases between them. This CDR3 region has 13 residues. This CDR3 reads CASKSSSNQPQHF. CDR3 in DNA: TGTGCCAGCAAGAGTAGTAGCAATCAGCCCCAGCATTTT.

The gene calls are TRBV7-2 and TRBJ1-1; the match to TRBD1 covers 10 bases. Germline V gene sequence: CDR1 SGHTA, CDR2 FQGNSA. J gave up 5 bases and V 4 bases, and 10 bases lay outside the gene matches. The CDR3 consists of 16 residues. As DNA, the CDR3 is TGTGCCAGCAGCTACAGAAGCGGGACAGGGGAAACTGAAGCTTTCTTT. Protein sequence: CASSYRSGTGETEAFF. Filled out from reference TRBV7-2 and TRBJ1-1, the complete variable domain reads GAGVSQSPSNKVTEKGKDVELRCDPISGHTALYWYRQSLGQGLEFLIYFQGNSAPDKSGLPSDRFSAERTGGSVSTLTIQRTQQEDSAVYLCASSYRSGTGETEAFFGQGTRLTVV.

This chain uses TRBV10-3 with TRBJ2-1; D might be TRBD2 (7 bases). This CDR3 is 16 amino acids long. Germline V gene data show CDR1 as ENHRY and CDR2 as SYGVKD. Trimming took 5 bases from V and 10 from J, leaving 24 bases between them. This CDR3 is CAISLAAGAAPPEQFF. The CDR3 bases are TGTGCCATCAGTCTGGCTGCGGGGGCCGCGCCGCCGGAGCAGTTCTTC.

This chain uses TRBV14 with TRBJ1-2; no clear D gene. CDR1 is SGHDN, CDR2 FVKESK, per germline. CDR3 length equals 12 residues. V lost 1 base and J 6 bases, leaving 6 bases between the germline ends. This chain's CDR3 is CASSQVTDGYTF. For the CDR3, the DNA is TGTGCCAGCAGCCAAGTTACAGATGGCTACACCTTC.

This clone was seen only a few times. The V and J genes are TRBV11-2 and TRBJ2-5, with 11 bases aligning to TRBD2. Germline CDR1 reads SGHAT; CDR2 reads FQNNGV. The V gene end was trimmed by 5 bases and the J gene end by 5 bases; junction bases not matched to a gene: 10. This CDR3 contains 16 residues. Here the CDR3 reads CASSPRLAGLGETQYF. DNA for the CDR3: TGTGCCAGCAGCCCGAGACTAGCGGGGTTGGGGGAGACCCAGTACTTC.

This clone was observed once. The chain employs TRBV12-5 and TRBJ2-1; D gene uncertain. Deletions cut 5 bases from V and 4 bases from J, with 6 bases between. The CDR3 sequence is 12 residues long. Germline assignment: CDR1 LGHNT and CDR2 FRNRAP. The CDR3 region is CASGPSYNEQFF. DNA for the CDR3: TGTGCTAGTGGTCCTTCGTACAATGAGCAGTTCTTC.

The rearrangement joins TRBV2 to TRBJ1-2, with unresolved D. The germline V gene encodes CDR1 SNHLY and CDR2 FYNNEI. The CDR3 extends over 12 amino acids. V was clipped by 3 bases and J by 8 bases, with 10 bases between them. CDR3 sequence reads: CASSDRSWGYTF. In DNA, the CDR3 is TGTGCCAGCAGTGACAGGTCGTGGGGCTACACCTTC.

The chain has TRBV20-1 and TRBJ1-5, with D maybe TRBD1 (6 bases). With 3 bases removed from V and 4 bases from J, the gap between germline ends came to 16 bases. The CDR3 has 15 residues. The germline CDR1 and CDR2 sequences are DFQATT and SNEGSKA (reference sequence). CDR3 sequence reads: CSASNPDSWNQPQHF. The CDR3 nucleotides read TGCAGTGCTAGTAATCCGGACAGTTGGAATCAGCCCCAGCATTTT.

J is TRBJ1-5 and V is TRBV7-3; no reliable D call. Trimming took off 2 bases at V and 7 bases at J, with 9 bases between the two ends. Germline-derived CDR1 and CDR2 are SGHTA and FQGTGA. The length of the CDR3 is 13 residues. The CDR3 region has the DNA TGTGCCAGCAGCTTAGACTTGGAGCAGCCCCAGCATTTT. Translating it yields CASSLDLEQPQHF.

The table lists this clone with a few counts. The chain uses TRBV12-3 or TRBV12-4 and TRBJ1-2; D remains unclear. The ends were cut back, 6 bases at V and 0 bases at J, with 8 bases in the middle. CDR3 length equals 13 residues. CDR3 nucleotides: TGTGCCAGCAGCTCCGAGACTAACTATGGCTACACCTTC. As protein: CASSSETNYGYTF.

This clone was observed a few times. In nucleotides, the CDR3 is TGCGCCAGCAGCCGCGGACAGGGGGTCGGCGGCTACACCTTC. This gives the protein CASSRGQGVGGYTF. This rearrangement joins TRBV4-3 to TRBJ1-2, with 10 bases lining up with TRBD1. J lost 8 bases, V lost 4 bases, and 7 bases had no gene match. CDR1 is LGHNA and CDR2 is YSLEER in the germline V gene. The CDR3 runs to 14 residues.

J is TRBJ1-2 and V is TRBV4-3; D not resolved. This CDR3 contains 16 residues. Trimming shortened V by 0 bases and J by 6 bases, and 17 bases separated the two germline ends. Germline V lookup: CDR1 LGHNA, CDR2 YSLEER. CDR3: CASSQDSKRGGNGYTF. The CDR3 coding sequence is TGCGCCAGCAGCCAAGATTCGAAGCGGGGAGGCAATGGCTACACCTTC.

Points on this clone: The DNA is omitted, as the CDR3 cannot be located on it reliably, and the CDR3 follows TCRdb's listing. CDR3 loop: CASSRRDRDFGLGNTIYF. The V call is TRBV21-1, the J call TRBJ1-3; TRBD1 is the table's D call and was not checked against the DNA. TRBV21-1 corresponds to a pseudogene. A total of 18 residues make up the CDR3, ends included.

The chain uses TRBV7-9 and TRBJ1-2; D is unresolved. The V gene lost 1 base and the J gene lost 7 bases, with 16 bases spanning the gap. The CDR3 runs 15 residues. CDR1 is SEHNR, CDR2 FQNEAQ, per germline (reference sequence). CDR3 nucleotides: TGTGCCAGCAGCTTAGAACTCCCGGGTCGGGGTGGCTACACCTTC. It encodes CASSLELPGRGGYTF.